This T cell receptor beta chain was sequenced in a study of blood T cells in healthy people across ages. Germline V gene sequence: CDR1 KGHDR, CDR2 SFDVKD. The CDR3 runs to 14 residues. For the second PCR, which ran for roughly 7 to 11 cycles, a sample-barcoded 5' primer and a J-beta primer mix were used. TCRdb itself ran the 5' RACE reads through MiXCR, one entry per CDR3 protein. The table lists around 820,000 distinct CDR3 sequences, around 25% of them singletons. These data are also associated with another study on T cells of mothers and their children. That source notes: The overlap seen between related mothers and children slightly exceeded that of unrelated pairs, though not significantly.

The sequence was obtained from a boy aged 5-17 years in good health. V and J are TRBV24-1 and TRBJ2-5; no clear D gene. Matching the DNA end better, TRBJ2-1 makes the J call doubtful. The material sequenced was blood. CDR3 loop: CATTDGRSYNEQFF. The CDR3 DNA reads TGTGCCACCACGGACGGCCGCTCCTACAATGAGCAGTTCTTC.